The rows below give T cell receptor beta chains drawn from one sample of a study of shared T cell receptors in the human thymus. Assay used: immunoSEQ multiplex PCR; TCRdb lists only in-frame clones, some missing. The sample contains around 340,000 clones, 85% to 95% of which appear only once. Sequenced material: thymocytes. The origin of the receptors is a human donor. The CDR3 runs from the conserved cysteine through the conserved F or W. Fields, in order: J gene, V gene, D gene, clone size, CDR3 DNA, CDR3 protein. D genes are given only for firm matches. The listing skips clone size in some rows; elsewhere it reads once, few, many or a size class.

>TRBJ1-4|TRBV28|-|-
TGTGCCAGCGGTGTTCGGACAAAACCTTCAACTAATGAAAAACTGTTTTTT
CASGVRTKPSTNEKLFF
>TRBJ1-2|TRBV14|TRBD1|-
TGTGCCAGCAGCATCCGAACGGACAGGGACTATGGCTACACCTTC
CASSIRTDRDYGYTF
>TRBJ1-1|TRBV20-1|-|-
TGCAGTGCTAGTGATGGTACTGAAGCTTTCTTT
CSASDGTEAFF
>TRBJ1-1|TRBV5-6|-|-
TGTGCCAGCAGCCCTCGGGACACTGAAGCTTTCTTT
CASSPRDTEAFF
>TRBJ2-7|TRBV7-9|TRBD1|-
TGTGCCAGCAGCCAGATCCCACAGGGGCCGTCCTACGAGCAGTACTTC
CASSQIPQGPSYEQYF
>TRBJ2-3|TRBV14|TRBD2|-
TGTGCCAGCAGCACTCTAGCGGGAGTTGGAGCAGAGTCAGATACGCAGTATTTT
CASSTLAGVGAESDTQYF
>TRBJ2-7|TRBV28|TRBD2|-
TGTGCCAGCAGTTTCCGAAGCGGGAGTGGTAACTACGAGCAGTACTTC
CASSFRSGSGNYEQYF
>TRBJ2-3|TRBV7-2|-|-
TGTGCCAGCAGCTTAGGGAAGAGCACAGATACGCAGTATTTT
CASSLGKSTDTQYF
>TRBJ1-1|TRBV7-6|-|-
TGTGCCAGCAGCTACCTTACAGGGTGGACTGAAGCTTTCTTT
CASSYLTGWTEAFF
>TRBJ1-2|TRBV28|TRBD1|-
TGTGCCAGCAGTCGACAGGGGGGGTGGTATGGCTACACCTTC
CASSRQGGWYGYTF
>TRBJ2-3|TRBV10-3|TRBD2|-
TGTGCCATCAGTGAAGAGGCTAGCGGGAGCCGCACAGATACGCAGTATTTT
CAISEEASGSRTDTQYF
>TRBJ2-2|TRBV7-2|-|-
TGTGCCAGCAGCCCCGGCCCCCCTCCCGGGGAGCTGTTTTTT
CASSPGPPPGELFF
>TRBJ1-1|TRBV27|-|-
TGTGCCAGCAGTGTCAATCCCCCTAGGGACGTGAACACTGAAGCTTTCTTT
CASSVNPPRDVNTEAFF
>TRBJ1-1|TRBV19|-|-
TGTGCCAGTAGTATAAGAGGCAGGGGCGGTTTTTCAAACACTGAAGCTTTCTTT
CASSIRGRGGFSNTEAFF
>TRBJ1-3|TRBV9|-|-
TGTGCCAGCAGCCTAGGCCCGGGACTAACGGGAAACACCATATATTTT
CASSLGPGLTGNTIYF
>TRBJ1-1|TRBV27|-|-
TGTGCCAGCAGTTTCAACGACACCAACGGGACTGAAGCTTTCTTT
CASSFNDTNGTEAFF
>TRBJ1-6|TRBV27|-|-
TGTGCCAGCATGTACTCGGGAGACTATAATTCACCCCTCCACTTT
CASMYSGDYNSPLHF
>TRBJ1-2|TRBV7-8|-|once
TGTGCCAGCAGCTTAGCTGGGACGGACTATGGCTACACCTTC
CASSLAGTDYGYTF
>TRBJ2-7|TRBV29-1|TRBD1|-
TGCAGCGTTGAAGGGGGACAGGGAGTACACGAGCAGTACTTC
CSVEGGQGVHEQYF
>TRBJ2-5|TRBV28|-|once
TGTGCCAGCAGCACCTACCGGGAGACCCAGTACTTC
CASSTYRETQYF
>TRBJ2-3|TRBV10-1|-|-
TGCGCCAGCAGTGAGTCCCTAACCCCGCGCAAGCGGTATTTT
CASSESLTPRKRYF
>TRBJ2-1|TRBV19|TRBD2|-
TGTGCCAGTAGTATAAGGGAGACTAGCGGATTCTACAATGAGCAGTTCTTC
CASSIRETSGFYNEQFF
>TRBJ2-7|TRBV11-1|TRBD2|-
TGTGCCAGCAGCTCCTGGACTAGGTCCCACGAGCAGTACTTC
CASSSWTRSHEQYF
>TRBJ2-7|TRBV4-1|TRBD2|-
TGCGCCAGCAGCCCCTGGGCTAGCGGTAGGTACGAGCAGTACTTC
CASSPWASGRYEQYF
>TRBJ2-7|TRBV27|-|-
TGTGCCAGCAGACTCCGGGACTCCAATACCGGTTCTTACGAGCAGTACTTC
CASRLRDSNTGSYEQYF
>TRBJ1-5|TRBV19|-|-
TGTGCCAGTAGTATAGAACATCAGCCCCAGCATTTT
CASSIEHQPQHF
>TRBJ2-1|TRBV27|TRBD1|-
TGTGCCAGCAGTTTAGTGGACAGGGTCTCCTACAATGAGCAGTTCTTC
CASSLVDRVSYNEQFF
>TRBJ1-1|TRBV7-2|-|-
TGTGCCAGCAGCTCCCAGGGGCTGGTCACTGAAGCTTTCTTT
CASSSQGLVTEAFF
>TRBJ1-2|TRBV10-2|-|-
TGCGCCAGCAGTGTCCGGAGTTTAGTTTCTTATGGCTACACCTTC
CASSVRSLVSYGYTF
>TRBJ1-5|TRBV7-9|-|-
TGTGCCAGCAGCTTAGGGGGTCAGCCCCAGCATTTT
CASSLGGQPQHF
>TRBJ2-1|TRBV11-1|-|-
TGTGCCAGCAGCTTATGGCAGGGTAAAGATGAGCAGTTCTTC
CASSLWQGKDEQFF
>TRBJ1-1|TRBV29-1|-|-
TGCAGCGTTGATGGGTTGTCCAGGGAGAATGAAGCTTTCTTT
CSVDGLSRENEAFF
>TRBJ2-3|TRBV4-2|TRBD2|-
TGTGCCAGCAGTCATCGATTAGCGGGACAAAGCACAGATACGCAGTATTTT
CASSHRLAGQSTDTQYF
>TRBJ2-5|TRBV20-1|-|-
TGCAGTGGTAGCCAAGAGACCCAGTACTTC
CSGSQETQYF
>TRBJ2-5|TRBV5-4|TRBD2|-
TGTGCCAGCAGCTTGGCTGGGACTAGCGGGAGGGCCCTCGAGACCCAGTACTTC
CASSLAGTSGRALETQYF
>TRBJ2-7|TRBV6-1|TRBD2|-
TGTGCCAGCGGTGAACTAGCGGGAGACGCTTACGAGCAGTACTTC
CASGELAGDAYEQYF
>TRBJ2-7|TRBV28|TRBD1|-
TGTGCCAGCAGCAAACAGGGGGCTTGGGAGCAGTACTTC
CASSKQGAWEQYF
>TRBJ2-7|TRBV10-1|TRBD2|-
TGCGCCAGCAGTGAGTCGGGGCCCCGGGGCGGGAGACTCCCGGAGGAGCAGTACTTC
CASSESGPRGGRLPEEQYF
>TRBJ2-5|TRBV4-3|-|-
TGCGCCAGCAGTTCGCGGGACGGGAAAGAGACCCAGTACTTC
CASSSRDGKETQYF
>TRBJ2-7|TRBV5-4|-|-
TGTGCCAGCAGCCGGGTTGGGGGAAGGAACGAGCAGTACTTC
CASSRVGGRNEQYF